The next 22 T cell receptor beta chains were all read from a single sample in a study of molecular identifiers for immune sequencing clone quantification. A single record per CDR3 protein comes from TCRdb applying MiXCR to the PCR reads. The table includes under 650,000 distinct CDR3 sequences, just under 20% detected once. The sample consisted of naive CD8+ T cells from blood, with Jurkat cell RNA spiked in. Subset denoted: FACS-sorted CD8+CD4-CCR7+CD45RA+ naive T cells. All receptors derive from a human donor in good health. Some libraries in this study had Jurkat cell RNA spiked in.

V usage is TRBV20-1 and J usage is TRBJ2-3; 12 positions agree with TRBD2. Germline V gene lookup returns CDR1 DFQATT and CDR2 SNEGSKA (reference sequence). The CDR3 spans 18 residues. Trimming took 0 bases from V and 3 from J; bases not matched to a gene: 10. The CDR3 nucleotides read TGCAGTGCTAGAGATCGATTCGCTAGCGGGGGGGTGACAGATACGCAGTATTTT. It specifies CSARDRFASGGVTDTQYF.

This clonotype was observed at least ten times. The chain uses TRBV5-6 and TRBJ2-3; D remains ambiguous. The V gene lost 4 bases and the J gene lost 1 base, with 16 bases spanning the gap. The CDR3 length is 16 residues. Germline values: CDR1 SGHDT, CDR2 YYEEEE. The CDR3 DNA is TGTGCCAGCAGCCTAACTTTCGGTGGCGGCACAGATACGCAGTATTTT. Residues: CASSLTFGGGTDTQYF.

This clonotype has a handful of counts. The chain's CDR3 is CASSTNGGYNEQFF. The CDR3 nucleotides are TGTGCCAGTAGTACAAACGGGGGTTACAATGAGCAGTTCTTC. The chain has TRBV19 and TRBJ2-1; a possible D gene is TRBD2 (6 bases). Trimming cost V 4 bases and J 4 bases, with 11 bases left between them. This CDR3 has 14 amino acids. Per germline, CDR1 LNHDA and CDR2 SQIVND (reference sequence).

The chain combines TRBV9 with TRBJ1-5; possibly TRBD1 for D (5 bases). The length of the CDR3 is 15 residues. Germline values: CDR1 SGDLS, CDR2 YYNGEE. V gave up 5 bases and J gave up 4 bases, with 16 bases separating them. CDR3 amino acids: CASSPEGRQNQPQHF. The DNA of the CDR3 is TGTGCCAGCAGTCCCGAGGGGAGACAAAATCAGCCCCAGCATTTT.

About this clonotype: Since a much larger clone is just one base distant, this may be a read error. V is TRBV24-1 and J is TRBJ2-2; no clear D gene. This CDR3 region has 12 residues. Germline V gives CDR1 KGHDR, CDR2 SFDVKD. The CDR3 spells CTTSGWAGELFF. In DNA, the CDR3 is TGTACCACCAGTGGATGGGCCGGGGAGCTGTTTTTT.

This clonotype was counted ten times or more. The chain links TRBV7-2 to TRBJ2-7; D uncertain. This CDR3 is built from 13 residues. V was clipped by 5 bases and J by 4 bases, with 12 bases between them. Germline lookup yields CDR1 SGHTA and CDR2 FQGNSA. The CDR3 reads CASSAKEMYEQYF. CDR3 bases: TGTGCCAGCAGCGCAAAGGAGATGTACGAGCAGTACTTC.

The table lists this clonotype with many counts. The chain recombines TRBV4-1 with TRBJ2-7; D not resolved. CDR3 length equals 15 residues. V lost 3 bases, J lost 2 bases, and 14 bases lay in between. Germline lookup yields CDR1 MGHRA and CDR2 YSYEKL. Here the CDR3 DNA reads TGCGCCAGCAGCCAGGCTAGAACGGAGACCTACGAGCAGTACTTC. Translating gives CASSQARTETYEQYF.

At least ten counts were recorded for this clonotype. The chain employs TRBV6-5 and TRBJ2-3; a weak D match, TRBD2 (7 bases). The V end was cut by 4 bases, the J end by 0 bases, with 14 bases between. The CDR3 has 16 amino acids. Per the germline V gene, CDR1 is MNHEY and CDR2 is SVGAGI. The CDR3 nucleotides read TGTGCCAGCAGTTCTCGGGGGGCTTCTAGCACAGATACGCAGTATTTT. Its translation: CASSSRGASSTDTQYF.

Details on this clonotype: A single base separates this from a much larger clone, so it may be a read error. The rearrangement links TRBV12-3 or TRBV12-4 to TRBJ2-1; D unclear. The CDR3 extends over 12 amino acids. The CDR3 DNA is TGTGCCAGCAGTGGATTAGAGTCTGGGCAGCTCTTC. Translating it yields CASSGLESGQLF.

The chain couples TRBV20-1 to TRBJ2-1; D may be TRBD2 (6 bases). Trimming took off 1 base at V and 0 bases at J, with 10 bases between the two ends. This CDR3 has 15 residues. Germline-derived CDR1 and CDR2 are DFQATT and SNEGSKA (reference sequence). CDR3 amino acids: CSARGIAASYNEQFF. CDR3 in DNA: TGCAGTGCTAGAGGGATAGCGGCCTCCTACAATGAGCAGTTCTTC.

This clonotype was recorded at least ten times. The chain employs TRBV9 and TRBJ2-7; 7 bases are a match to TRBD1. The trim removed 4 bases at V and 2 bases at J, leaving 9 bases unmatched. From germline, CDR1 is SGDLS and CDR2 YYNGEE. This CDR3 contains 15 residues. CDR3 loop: CASSPWDSHPYEQYF. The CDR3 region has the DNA TGTGCCAGCAGCCCTTGGGACAGCCATCCCTACGAGCAGTACTTC.

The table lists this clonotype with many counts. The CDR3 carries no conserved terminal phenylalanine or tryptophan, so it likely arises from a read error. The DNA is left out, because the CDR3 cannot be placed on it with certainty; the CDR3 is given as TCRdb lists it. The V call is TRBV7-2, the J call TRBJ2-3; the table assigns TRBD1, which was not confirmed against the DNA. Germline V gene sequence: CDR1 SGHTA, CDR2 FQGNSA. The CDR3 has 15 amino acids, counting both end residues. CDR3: CASSLAHGGFTDTQY.

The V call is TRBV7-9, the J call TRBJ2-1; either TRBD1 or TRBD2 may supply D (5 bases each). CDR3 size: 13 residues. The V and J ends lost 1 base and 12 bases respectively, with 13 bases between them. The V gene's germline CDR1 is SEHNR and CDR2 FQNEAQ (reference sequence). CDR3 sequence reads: CASSLGGFYGQFF. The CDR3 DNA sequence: TGTGCCAGCAGCTTAGGGGGGTTTTATGGGCAGTTCTTC.

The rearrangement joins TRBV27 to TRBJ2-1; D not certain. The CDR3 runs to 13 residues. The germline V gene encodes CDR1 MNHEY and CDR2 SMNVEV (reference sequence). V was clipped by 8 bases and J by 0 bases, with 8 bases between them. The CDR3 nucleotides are TGTGCCAGCGCTTGGTCCTCCTACAATGAGCAGTTCTTC. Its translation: CASAWSSYNEQFF.

The CDR3 coding sequence is TGTGCCAGTAGTATTTCGGCCTACAATCAGCCCCAGCATTTT. As protein: CASSISAYNQPQHF. The chain joins TRBV19 to TRBJ1-5; D unresolved. V was cut by 3 bases and J by 3 bases, with 9 bases left in between. In germline, CDR1 is LNHDA, CDR2 SQIVND (reference sequence). The CDR3 covers 14 residues.

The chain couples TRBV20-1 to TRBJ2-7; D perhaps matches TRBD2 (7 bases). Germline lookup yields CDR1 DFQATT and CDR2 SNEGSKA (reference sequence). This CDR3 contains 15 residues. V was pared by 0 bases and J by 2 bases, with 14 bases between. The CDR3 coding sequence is TGCAGTGCTAGAGATCAAGGGGGGGGGCCCTACGAGCAGTACTTC. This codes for CSARDQGGGPYEQYF.

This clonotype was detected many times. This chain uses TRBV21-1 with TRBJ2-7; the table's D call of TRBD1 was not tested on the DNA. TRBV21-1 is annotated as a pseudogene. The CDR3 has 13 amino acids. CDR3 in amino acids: CASSTWDSLEQYF. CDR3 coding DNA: TGTGCCAGCAGCACCTGGGACAGTTTAGAGCAGTACTTC.

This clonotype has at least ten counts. CDR3 region: CASSSHSGGYEQYF. The CDR3 DNA reads as TGTGCCAGCAGCTCCCATTCCGGGGGCTACGAGCAGTACTTC. The V gene is TRBV11-2, the J gene TRBJ2-7; possible D gene TRBD2, 6 bases. Germline lookup yields CDR1 SGHAT and CDR2 FQNNGV. The CDR3 loop spans 14 amino acids. The V gene lost 4 bases and the J gene lost 3 bases, with 13 bases spanning the gap.

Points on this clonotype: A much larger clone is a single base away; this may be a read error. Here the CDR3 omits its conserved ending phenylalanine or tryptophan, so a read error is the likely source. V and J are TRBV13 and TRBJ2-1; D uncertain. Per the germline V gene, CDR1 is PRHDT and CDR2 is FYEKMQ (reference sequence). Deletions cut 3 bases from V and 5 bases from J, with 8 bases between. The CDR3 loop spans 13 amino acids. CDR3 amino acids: CASSFAENNEQFL. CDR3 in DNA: TGTGCCAGCAGCTTCGCGGAGAACAATGAGCAGTTCCTC.

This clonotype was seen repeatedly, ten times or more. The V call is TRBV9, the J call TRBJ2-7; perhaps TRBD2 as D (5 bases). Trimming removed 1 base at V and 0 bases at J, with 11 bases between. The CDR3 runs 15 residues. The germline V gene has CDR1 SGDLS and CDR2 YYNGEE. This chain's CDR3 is CASSVTPGYSYEQYF. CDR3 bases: TGTGCCAGCAGCGTAACCCCGGGGTACTCCTACGAGCAGTACTTC.

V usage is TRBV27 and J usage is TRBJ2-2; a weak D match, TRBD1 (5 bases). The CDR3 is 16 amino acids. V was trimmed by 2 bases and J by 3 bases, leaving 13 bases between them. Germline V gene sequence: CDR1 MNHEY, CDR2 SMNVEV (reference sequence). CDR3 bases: TGTGCCAGCAGTTTACTAGGGGTTAAGTACACCGGGGAGCTGTTTTTT. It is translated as CASSLLGVKYTGELFF.

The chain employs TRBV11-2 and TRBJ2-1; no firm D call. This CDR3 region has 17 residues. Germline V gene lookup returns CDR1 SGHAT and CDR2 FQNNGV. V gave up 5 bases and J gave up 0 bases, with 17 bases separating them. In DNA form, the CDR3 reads TGTGCCAGCAGCCCACCTTCCGTGGGATACTCCTACAATGAGCAGTTCTTC. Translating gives CASSPPSVGYSYNEQFF.